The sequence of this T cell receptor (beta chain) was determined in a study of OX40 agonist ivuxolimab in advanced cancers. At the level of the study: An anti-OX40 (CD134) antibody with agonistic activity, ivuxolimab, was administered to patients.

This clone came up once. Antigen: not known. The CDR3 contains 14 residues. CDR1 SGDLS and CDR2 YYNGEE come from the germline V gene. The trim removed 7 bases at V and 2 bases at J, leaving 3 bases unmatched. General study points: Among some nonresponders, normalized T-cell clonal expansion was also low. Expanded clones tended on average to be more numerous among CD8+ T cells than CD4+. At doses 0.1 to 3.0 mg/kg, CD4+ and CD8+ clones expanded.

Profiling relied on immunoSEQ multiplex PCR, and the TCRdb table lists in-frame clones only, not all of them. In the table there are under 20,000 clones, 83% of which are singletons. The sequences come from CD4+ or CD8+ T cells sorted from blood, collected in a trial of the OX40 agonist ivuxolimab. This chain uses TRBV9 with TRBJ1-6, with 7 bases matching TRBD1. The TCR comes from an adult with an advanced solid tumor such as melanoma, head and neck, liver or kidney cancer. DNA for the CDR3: TGTGCCAGCCAGACAGGGACCTATAATTCACCCCTCCACTTT. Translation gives CASQTGTYNSPLHF.